The 2 T cell receptor beta chains given below trace back to one sample, sequenced in a study of control samples from healthy donors and cancer patients. Assay used: immunoSEQ multiplex PCR; TCRdb lists only in-frame clones, some missing. The sample contains 150,000 to 180,000 clones, about 94% of which appear only once. Specimen: blood. The receptors come from a man aged 35-49 years in good health.

The rearrangement uses TRBV6-5 and TRBJ2-1; D is unresolved. The CDR3 is 11 residues long. V shed 7 bases and J shed 8 bases, with 9 bases lying between them. Germline V gene data show CDR1 as MNHEY and CDR2 as SVGAGI. CDR3 sequence: CASTRTDEQFF. The DNA of the CDR3 is TGTGCCAGCACCAGAACGGATGAGCAGTTCTTC.

The V call is TRBV19, the J call TRBJ2-3, with D possibly being TRBD1 (5 bases). The V end was cut by 6 bases, the J end by 1 base, with 11 bases between. Germline CDR1 is LNHDA and CDR2 is SQIVND (reference sequence). The CDR3 loop spans 14 amino acids. The CDR3 DNA is TGTGCCAGTAGCCAGGGTTCCGGCACAGATACGCAGTATTTT. Translating it yields CASSQGSGTDTQYF.